What follows is one TCR beta chain and its context. The target antigen is unknown. The data stem from a study of T cells in Graves' hyperthyroidism and ophthalmopathy. Study background: Peripheral blood was collected at initial diagnosis, before any treatment. The study's findings and limits: Most clonotypes that expanded in the thyroid above 0.001 also showed up in blood.

The CDR3 regions of TCR beta were amplified from RNA transcripts. HTBI primers drove first-round RT-PCR of the TCR CDR3. MiXCR, applied by TCRdb to the multiplex PCR reads, yields one record per CDR3 protein. The table includes approximately 720,000 distinct CDR3 sequences, around 20% detected once. Blood was sampled at initial diagnosis of hyperthyroidism, prior to onset of any ophthalmopathy symptoms. The PBMCs had their origin in roughly 10 ml of fresh peripheral blood. Germline V CDR1 and CDR2: MNHEY, SVGAGI. CDR3 length: 16 amino acids. With 0 bases clipped from V and 4 bases from J, the junction kept 5 bases outside the gene matches.

J is TRBJ1-2 and V is TRBV6-5, with 10 positions matching TRBD1. The sequencing input was blood. The source is a woman between 50 and 59 years old with Graves' hyperthyroidism that later progressed to Graves' ophthalmopathy. In DNA form, the CDR3 reads TGTGCCAGCAGTTACTCGAGGGACAGGGGAGTCTATGGCTACACCTTC. Its protein is CASSYSRDRGVYGYTF.